This T cell receptor (beta chain) was recorded in a study of T cells after yellow fever vaccination. Concerning this clonotype itself: No antigen is known for it.

V lost 6 bases and J lost 6; bases outside the gene matches: 8. The CDR3 sequence is 14 residues long. Germline CDR1 and CDR2: MNHNS and SASEGT. TCRdb reprocessed the 5' RACE reads with MiXCR, giving one entry per CDR3 protein. There are nearly 300,000 distinct CDR3 sequences in the sample; 8.7% occur only once, and over 3% lies in the top ten. Points from the study as a whole: Most clones from primary vaccination resurfaced after the booster (around 97% CD4, around 90% CD8). Among all clonotypes, a small share was observed in both CD4 and CD8 compartments. A weaker secondary response peaked on day 5, the primary on day 15.

The sequence came from a man aged 18 to 30 who received the YFV17D yellow fever vaccine. Sample: CD4+ T cells sorted from PBMCs, taken 5 days after the yellow fever booster vaccination. The V gene is TRBV6-1, the J gene TRBJ2-7; 10 bases match TRBD1. The CDR3 DNA reads TGTGCCAGCAGAACAGGACAGGGGGTGGGCGAGCAGTACTTC. It is translated as CASRTGQGVGEQYF.